These 25 T cell receptor beta chains share one sample of origin, sequenced in a study of patients and donors after allogeneic stem cell transplantation. TCRdb called the RT-PCR reads again in MiXCR, with one record for every CDR3 protein. The profile shows approximately 200,000 distinct CDR3 sequences, more than 35% of them singletons. Input material: blood, either unsorted or a sorted T cell fraction (not recorded which). These receptors were taken from a human donor who was either an allogeneic HSCT recipient or a stem cell or donor lymphocyte infusion donor (not recorded which). It is not recorded whose cells these are; they may come from a transplant donor.

The rearrangement joins TRBV5-1 to TRBJ2-1; no firm D call. There are 17 residues in the CDR3. Trimming took off 0 bases at V and 0 bases at J, with 13 bases between the two ends. Germline V gives CDR1 SGHRS, CDR2 YFSETQ. The CDR3 region is CASSLDGGMSSYNEQFF. Written as DNA, the CDR3 is TGCGCCAGCAGCTTGGATGGCGGAATGAGCTCCTACAATGAGCAGTTCTTC. Looking up the rest from reference TRBV5-1 and TRBJ2-1 gives the full variable domain: KAGVTQTPRYLIKTRGQQVTLSCSPISGHRSVSWYQQTPGQGLQFLFEYFSETQRNKGNFPGRFSGRQFSNSRSEMNVSTLELGDSALYLCASSLDGGMSSYNEQFFGPGTRLTVL.

CDR3 region: CASSARRLPDARNTIYF. CDR3 sequence (DNA): TGTGCCAGCAGCGCCCGGAGGCTTCCAGATGCGAGAAACACCATATATTTT. The V and J genes are TRBV7-2 and TRBJ1-3; D remains ambiguous. Germline CDR1 reads SGHTA; CDR2 reads FQGNSA. The CDR3 consists of 17 residues. V lost 5 bases and J 5 bases, leaving 22 bases between the germline ends.

The CDR3 sequence: CATSRDLTGAETQYF. The CDR3 nucleotides are TGTGCCACCAGCAGAGATTTGACAGGGGCAGAGACCCAGTACTTC. This chain links TRBV15 with TRBJ2-5, with 8 bases aligning to TRBD1. With V trimmed by 0 bases and J by 4 bases, 4 bases remained unmatched. Germline values: CDR1 LNHNV, CDR2 YYDKDF (reference sequence). The CDR3 totals 15 residues.

This clonotype was counted a few times. The V gene is TRBV9, the J gene TRBJ2-7; 9 nucleotides match TRBD1. The germline V gene has CDR1 SGDLS and CDR2 YYNGEE. The J segment lost 6 bases and the V segment lost 2 bases, leaving 6 bases of the junction unmatched. There are 14 residues in the CDR3. Here the CDR3 DNA reads TGTGCCAGCAGCGTCTCCGGGACAGGGACCGAGCAGTACTTC. Translating it yields CASSVSGTGTEQYF.

Here the CDR3 DNA reads TGTGCCAGCAGCGTAGAAGGGACTAGCGGGAGCTCCTACAATGAGCAGTTCTTC. Translated: CASSVEGTSGSSYNEQFF. The chain links TRBV9 to TRBJ2-1; 14 bases align to TRBD2. The CDR3 is 18 amino acids. The V gene's germline CDR1 is SGDLS and CDR2 YYNGEE. J gave up 0 bases and V 0 bases, and 2 bases lay outside the gene matches.

The chain employs TRBV10-3 and TRBJ1-1, with 9 positions matching TRBD1. Trimming took 0 bases from V and 5 from J; bases not matched to a gene: 4. CDR1 is ENHRY, CDR2 SYGVKD, per germline. This CDR3 has 15 residues. The CDR3 loop reads CAISESGQGRTEAFF. CDR3 DNA sequence: TGTGCCATCAGTGAGTCGGGACAGGGACGGACTGAAGCTTTCTTT.

Note on this clonotype: One junction end does not reproduce the germline sequence, and a read error may be involved. This sequence joins TRBV25-1 and TRBJ2-7, with D hard to call. The V gene's germline CDR1 is MGHDK and CDR2 SYGVNS. The CDR3 has 11 residues. The CDR3 sequence is CASSESCEQYF. CDR3 sequence (DNA): TGTGCCAGCAGTGAATCCTGCGAGCAGTACTTC.

The rearrangement uses TRBV6-5 and TRBJ1-6; unclear D gene. Trimming cost V 2 bases and J 5 bases, with 10 bases left between them. The CDR3 totals 15 residues. The germline V gene has CDR1 MNHEY and CDR2 SVGAGI. CDR3 region: CASSYAEGNNSPLHF. CDR3 nucleotides: TGTGCCAGCAGTTACGCAGAAGGAAATAATTCACCCCTCCACTTT.

This clonotype was seen a handful of times. J is TRBJ1-2 and V is TRBV29-1, with D possibly matching TRBD1 (5 bases). The CDR3 sequence is 16 residues long. Germline V gives CDR1 SQVTM, CDR2 ANQGSEA. V lost 1 base to trimming and J lost 4 bases, with 19 bases between them. The CDR3 DNA sequence: TGCAGCGTTGAAGGGGGAACAGGACCCCTAACCTATGGCTACACCTTC. Its protein product is CSVEGGTGPLTYGYTF. Full variable domain (rest looked up from reference TRBV29-1 and TRBJ1-2): SAVISQKPSRDICQRGTSLTIQCQVDSQVTMMFWYRQQPGQSLTLIATANQGSEATYESGFVIDKFPISRPNLTFSTLTVSNMSPEDSSIYLCSVEGGTGPLTYGYTFGSGTRLTVV.

This clonotype turned up a few times. The chain recombines TRBV9 with TRBJ2-3; 11 nucleotides match TRBD2. The length of the CDR3 is 17 residues. Germline trimming cut 4 bases from V and 5 bases from J; bases unmatched to any gene: 12. The germline V gene encodes CDR1 SGDLS and CDR2 YYNGEE. The CDR3 sequence is CASSTLSGRALGDTQYF. The CDR3 DNA reads as TGTGCCAGCAGCACCCTTAGCGGGAGGGCCCTCGGAGATACGCAGTATTTT.

The chain uses TRBV10-3 and TRBJ2-3; possibly TRBD2 for D (6 bases). This CDR3 contains 14 residues. CDR1 and CDR2 (germline): ENHRY, SYGVKD. V was clipped by 11 bases and J by 5 bases, with 20 bases between them. The CDR3 protein is CAQRDFPPGDTQYF. The CDR3 region has the DNA TGTGCCCAACGGGACTTCCCACCGGGAGATACGCAGTATTTT.

This rearrangement joins TRBV12-3 or TRBV12-4 to TRBJ1-1; 7 nucleotides agree with TRBD1. After removal of 6 bases from V and 6 bases from J, the junction contained 4 bases not matched to a gene. The CDR3 totals 12 residues. The CDR3 reads CASSLGQPEAFF. For the CDR3, the DNA is TGTGCCAGCAGCCTGGGACAGCCTGAAGCTTTCTTT.

This clonotype has just a few counts. V is TRBV9 and J is TRBJ1-1; D is unresolved. V lost 6 bases, J lost 0 bases, and 15 bases lay in between. Germline V CDR1 and CDR2: SGDLS, YYNGEE. This CDR3 contains 15 residues. This chain's CDR3 is CASTRRSSMNTEAFF. CDR3 nucleotide sequence: TGTGCCAGCACTAGGAGGAGTTCAATGAACACTGAAGCTTTCTTT.

The genes are TRBV3-1 and TRBJ2-7; 12 positions agree with TRBD2. Unmatched junction bases numbered 4, after V lost 4 bases and J lost 0 bases. The CDR3 consists of 16 residues. Germline V gives CDR1 LGHDT, CDR2 YNNKEL (reference sequence). The CDR3, as DNA: TGTGCCAGCAGCCCGGGACTAGCGGGCAGCTCCTACGAGCAGTACTTC. This encodes CASSPGLAGSSYEQYF.

The table lists this clonotype with a few counts. This sequence joins TRBV7-2 and TRBJ1-1; TRBD1 matches 7 bases. Germline CDR1 SGHTA, CDR2 FQGNSA. This CDR3 has 14 amino acids. V lost 7 bases to trimming and J lost 4 bases; unmatched junction nucleotides: 9. The CDR3 DNA reads TGTGCCAGCAACCGGGGAGGGGGCGGCACTGAAGCTTTCTTT. It encodes CASNRGGGGTEAFF.

This chain uses TRBV28 with TRBJ2-2; D is possibly TRBD1 (6 bases). Germline V gene data show CDR1 as MDHEN and CDR2 as SYDVKM. The V gene lost 7 bases and the J gene lost 4 bases, with 13 bases spanning the gap. The CDR3 covers 14 residues. CDR3 amino acids: CASITGQFTGELFF. DNA of the CDR3: TGTGCCAGCATCACTGGACAGTTCACCGGGGAGCTGTTTTTT.

This clonotype occurred a few times. This rearrangement joins TRBV4-3 to TRBJ2-7; 9 positions match TRBD2. Germline values: CDR1 LGHNA, CDR2 YSLEER. The CDR3 runs 16 residues. Losses at the gene ends were 4 bases for V and 0 bases for J; bases not matched to a gene: 7. The CDR3 bases are TGCGCCAGCAGCCGTCTGACTAGCGGCGGCTCCTACGAGCAGTACTTC. It codes for CASSRLTSGGSYEQYF.

V usage is TRBV6-2 or TRBV6-3 and J usage is TRBJ2-7; 9 bases are a match to TRBD1. Germline values: CDR1 MNHEY, CDR2 SVGEGT. V lost 2 bases, J lost 5 bases, and 7 bases stayed unmatched. This CDR3 has 15 residues. The CDR3 protein is CASSYGGQGFHEQYF. CDR3 bases: TGTGCCAGCAGTTACGGGGGACAGGGTTTTCACGAGCAGTACTTC.

The chain combines TRBV10-3 with TRBJ2-3; possibly TRBD2 for D (5 bases). Germline V gene lookup returns CDR1 ENHRY and CDR2 SYGVKD. The CDR3 has 11 amino acids. Trimming pared 9 bases from V and 4 bases from J, leaving 8 bases between. The CDR3 coding sequence is TGTGCCATAGGGCGGGCAGATACGCAGTATTTT. Translating it yields CAIGRADTQYF.

J is TRBJ1-2 and V is TRBV18; D is possibly TRBD1 (6 bases). The CDR3 covers 14 residues. Germline V CDR1 and CDR2: KGHSH, LQKENI. V lost 1 base to trimming and J lost 5 bases, with 11 bases between them. CDR3 DNA sequence: TGTGCCAGCTCACCACAGGACAGATTATATGGCTACACCTTC. This encodes CASSPQDRLYGYTF.

This clonotype was detected only a few times. This chain joins TRBV11-2 and TRBJ1-2; 7 nucleotides line up with TRBD1. The CDR3 length is 16 residues. V lost 1 base and J lost 0; bases outside the gene matches: 5. Germline CDR1 is SGHAT and CDR2 is FQNNGV. The CDR3 protein is CASSLAVGTANYGYTF. The CDR3 bases are TGTGCCAGCAGCTTAGCCGTAGGGACAGCTAACTATGGCTACACCTTC.

The V gene is TRBV5-1, the J gene TRBJ2-1, with 8 bases fitting TRBD1. Per germline, CDR1 SGHRS and CDR2 YFSETQ. The V gene end was trimmed by 5 bases and the J gene end by 4 bases; junction bases not matched to a gene: 8. The length of the CDR3 is 15 residues. The DNA of the CDR3 is TGCGCCAGCAGACTGATAGGACAGGGATACAATGAGCAGTTCTTC. It is translated as CASRLIGQGYNEQFF.

This rearrangement joins TRBV5-1 to TRBJ1-1; tentatively, D is TRBD1 (6 bases). Germline V gene data show CDR1 as SGHRS and CDR2 as YFSETQ. Trimming stripped 4 bases from V and 4 bases from J, with 14 bases between. This CDR3 has 14 residues. DNA for the CDR3: TGCGCCAGCAGCATAGGGACAAGGGGCACTGAAGCTTTCTTT. Amino acid sequence: CASSIGTRGTEAFF.

This clonotype was observed a handful of times. The J gene is TRBJ1-2, the V gene TRBV11-2; the D is unclear. V was cut by 4 bases and J by 1 base, with 13 bases left in between. Germline loops: CDR1 SGHAT, CDR2 FQNNGV. The CDR3 loop spans 15 amino acids. Here the CDR3 DNA reads TGTGCCAGCAGCTCACTTAGGACCGATAACTATGGCTACACCTTC. Amino acids: CASSSLRTDNYGYTF.

The chain has TRBV4-3 and TRBJ1-1; 9 nucleotides match TRBD1. This CDR3 has 16 residues. Trimming removed 4 bases from V and 4 bases from J; junction bases left unmatched: 10. The V gene's germline CDR1 is LGHNA and CDR2 YSLEER. This CDR3 reads CASSRISGTGTTEAFF. For the CDR3, the DNA is TGCGCCAGCAGCCGGATTTCCGGGACAGGGACCACTGAAGCTTTCTTT.